The clone carrying this T cell receptor beta chain came up a few times. The data belong to a study of T cell changes during pregnancy in multiple sclerosis. CDR3 length: 14 amino acids. V lost 3 bases and J lost 5; bases outside the gene matches: 5. The V gene's germline CDR1 is GTSNPN and CDR2 SVGIG (reference sequence). Some clones are missing from TCRdb's copy, which holds only in-frame ones; the method was immunoSEQ multiplex PCR. The sample lists 30,000 or so clones, 80% to 90% seen once, with around 0.78% in the top ten. Material: CD4+ T cells from peripheral blood mononuclear cells, obtained in the first trimester of pregnancy. V usage is TRBV30 and J usage is TRBJ2-5, with 11 positions matching TRBD2. The sequence came from a female donor in good health, enrolled as a control in a pregnancy study. The CDR3: CAWRFSGGAETQYF. The CDR3 coding sequence is TGTGCCTGGAGATTTAGCGGGGGGGCGGAGACCCAGTACTTC.